Each of the 5 T cell receptor beta chains below was sequenced from the same sample in a study of T-cell memory formation after mild COVID-19. TCRdb re-derived calls from the 5' RACE reads in MiXCR, one entry per CDR3 protein. The repertoire holds fewer than 300,000 distinct CDR3 sequences, with roughly 17% as singletons. Specimen: PBMCs or a T cell subset sorted from them (not recorded which). The receptors were sampled from a man in his late teens or twenties who had mild COVID-19 (a few samples of this study predate the infection). Cell type and time point are not known.

The chain combines TRBV12-5 with TRBJ1-5; D ambiguous. Deletions cut 5 bases from V and 5 bases from J, with 10 bases between. CDR3 size: 13 residues. Germline CDR1 and CDR2: LGHNT and FRNRAP. Written as DNA, the CDR3 is TGTGCTAGTGGTCTTACACAGTATCAGCCCCAGCATTTT. Translated, it gives CASGLTQYQPQHF.

This clonotype showed up just a few times. The genes are TRBV7-9 and TRBJ1-6; D gene unclear. Germline values: CDR1 SEHNR, CDR2 FQNEAQ (reference sequence). The CDR3 length is 13 residues. The V gene lost 0 bases and the J gene lost 7 bases, with 4 bases spanning the gap. In nucleotides, the CDR3 is TGTGCCAGCAGCTTAGCTGACAATTCACCCCTCCACTTT. This encodes CASSLADNSPLHF.

The gene calls are TRBV29-1 and TRBJ1-2, with TRBD1 matching over 8 bases. Germline assignment: CDR1 SQVTM and CDR2 ANQGSEA. The CDR3 loop spans 12 amino acids. V dropped 6 bases and J dropped 2; count of bases not matched to a gene: 2. CDR3 coding DNA: TGCAGCGTCGGACAGGGAAACTATGGCTACACCTTC. Encoded protein: CSVGQGNYGYTF.

This rearrangement joins TRBV19 to TRBJ1-2, with a weak D call TRBD1 (5 bases). V lost 6 bases to trimming and J lost 0 bases, with 14 bases between them. Germline V gene lookup returns CDR1 LNHDA and CDR2 SQIVND (reference sequence). The CDR3 runs 15 residues. DNA of the CDR3: TGTGCCAGTAGCGACCCTAGGGGAGCTAACTATGGCTACACCTTC. Translating it yields CASSDPRGANYGYTF. The complete variable domain, with remaining parts taken from reference TRBV19 and TRBJ1-2, reads DGGITQSPKYLFRKEGQNVTLSCEQNLNHDAMYWYRQDPGQGLRLIYYSQIVNDFQKGDIAEGYSVSREKKESFPLTVTSAQKNPTAFYLCASSDPRGANYGYTFGSGTRLTVV.

Written as DNA, the CDR3 is TGCGCCAGCCACGACGGACAGAAGTTGGAAAAACTGTTTTTT. The encoded protein is CASHDGQKLEKLFF. The chain joins TRBV5-1 to TRBJ1-4; TRBD1 might be the D (6 bases). Germline lookup yields CDR1 SGHRS and CDR2 YFSETQ. The CDR3 consists of 14 residues. Trimming pared 7 bases from V and 8 bases from J, leaving 18 bases between.